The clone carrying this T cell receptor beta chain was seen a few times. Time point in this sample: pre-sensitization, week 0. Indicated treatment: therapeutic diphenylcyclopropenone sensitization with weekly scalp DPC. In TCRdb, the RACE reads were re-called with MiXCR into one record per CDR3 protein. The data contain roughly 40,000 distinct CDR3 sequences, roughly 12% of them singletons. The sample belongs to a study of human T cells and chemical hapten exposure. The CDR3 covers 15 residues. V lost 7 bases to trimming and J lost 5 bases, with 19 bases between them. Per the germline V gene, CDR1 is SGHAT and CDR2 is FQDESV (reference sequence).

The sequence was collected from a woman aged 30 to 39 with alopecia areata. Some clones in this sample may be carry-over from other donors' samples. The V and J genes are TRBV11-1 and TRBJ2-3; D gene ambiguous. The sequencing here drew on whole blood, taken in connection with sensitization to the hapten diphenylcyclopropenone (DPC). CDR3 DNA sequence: TGTGCCAGCACCCGAGGCAGAGAAATAGGAGATACGCAGTATTTT. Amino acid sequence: CASTRGREIGDTQYF.